By sample fraction, the clone carrying this TCR beta chain is medium-sized. Documented treatment: randomized to nivolumab then ipilimumab (arm A) or the reverse (arm B). None of the patients previously received DNA-damaging chemotherapy. Produced via immunoSEQ multiplex PCR; TCRdb's table is partial and in-frame only. The sample shows 20,000 to 25,000 clones, roughly 30% of them seen only once. The sample is drawn from a study of sequential checkpoint blockade in melanoma. The wider study: After both sequences, patients received maintenance nivolumab.

The CDR3 spans 14 residues. The sequenced sample was tumor tissue (inferred from file names), obtained from a patient given nivolumab and ipilimumab in sequence. V gene TRBV12-1 combines with J gene TRBJ2-7; no check of the table's D call, TRBD2, against the DNA was made. TRBV12-1 is classified as a pseudogene. The clonotype was recovered from a human donor with melanoma. The CDR3 here is CASQGGEGTYEQYF. DNA for the CDR3: TGTGCCAGTCAGGGCGGGGAGGGGACCTACGAGCAGTACTTC.